A single sample gave rise to the 21 T cell receptor beta chains below, sequenced in a study of blood T cells in healthy people across ages. Combining a sample-barcoded 5' primer with a J-beta primer mix, a second PCR ran for roughly 7 to 12 cycles. One entry per CDR3 protein results from TCRdb running MiXCR on the 5' RACE reads. The table lists over 1,200,000 distinct CDR3 sequences, almost 60% of them singletons. The sequenced material came from blood. The receptors derive from a man younger than 30 in good health.

On this clonotype itself: One junction end disagrees with the germline gene, perhaps due to a read error. The chain joins TRBV4-1 to TRBJ2-5, with D unclear. Germline V lookup: CDR1 MGHRA, CDR2 YSYEKL. The CDR3 is 15 amino acids. The chain's CDR3 is CANSQFPGPQETQYF. CDR3 bases: TGCGCCAACAGCCAGTTTCCGGGTCCCCAAGAGACCCAGTACTTC.

This clonotype appeared a few times. This chain connects TRBV29-1 to TRBJ2-7; D is possibly TRBD1 (6 bases). Germline V gene lookup returns CDR1 SQVTM and CDR2 ANQGSEA. V dropped 7 bases and J dropped 6 bases, with 19 bases sitting between them. There are 13 residues in the CDR3. As DNA, the CDR3 is TGCAGCGCGGCCCCTACAGGGTCCGGCGAGCAGTACTTC. Its translation is CSAAPTGSGEQYF.

This clonotype has only one observation. The genes are TRBV27 and TRBJ2-1, with D tentatively TRBD2 (5 bases). Deletions cut 3 bases from V and 2 bases from J, with 11 bases between. The V gene's germline CDR1 is MNHEY and CDR2 SMNVEV (reference sequence). CDR3 size: 15 residues. In DNA, the CDR3 is TGTGCCAGCAGTTTTTCGGGGAACCCCTACAATGAGCAGTTCTTC. It specifies CASSFSGNPYNEQFF.

The table lists this clonotype with many counts. V is TRBV6-1 and J is TRBJ2-7; 11 positions match TRBD2. Germline values: CDR1 MNHNS, CDR2 SASEGT. The V and J ends lost 2 bases and 1 base, in that order; junction bases with no gene match: 1. The CDR3 length is 15 residues. The CDR3 DNA follows: TGTGCCAGCAGTGAAAGACTAGCGGGGTCCTACGAGCAGTACTTC. Its protein product is CASSERLAGSYEQYF.

The genes are TRBV4-2 and TRBJ1-1, with TRBD1 as a possible D gene (6 bases). This CDR3 comprises 16 residues. Germline assignment: CDR1 LGHNA and CDR2 YNFKEQ. Trimming pared 1 base from V and 7 bases from J, leaving 19 bases between. CDR3 in DNA: TGTGCCAGCAGCCAAGGGGCCCGGACAGTAAGAGATGAAGCTTTCTTT. It encodes CASSQGARTVRDEAFF.

The chain couples TRBV5-6 to TRBJ2-5; possibly TRBD1 or TRBD2 for D (5 bases each). The CDR3 loop spans 13 amino acids. Trimming removed 4 bases from V and 2 bases from J, with 9 bases in between. Germline-derived CDR1 and CDR2 are SGHDT and YYEEEE. This CDR3 is CASSRDVQETQYF. CDR3 bases: TGTGCCAGCAGCCGGGACGTTCAAGAGACCCAGTACTTC.

V and J are TRBV11-2 and TRBJ2-1, with D perhaps matching TRBD2 (5 bases). Germline V gene lookup returns CDR1 SGHAT and CDR2 FQNNGV. V was trimmed by 5 bases and J by 2 bases, leaving 16 bases between them. The CDR3 has 16 amino acids. The chain's CDR3 is CASSAGGRDPYNEQFF. CDR3 sequence (DNA): TGTGCCAGCAGCGCCGGAGGACGGGATCCCTACAATGAGCAGTTCTTC. Looking up the rest from reference TRBV11-2 and TRBJ2-1 gives the full variable domain: EAGVAQSPRYKIIEKRQSVAFWCNPISGHATLYWYQQILGQGPKLLIQFQNNGVVDDSQLPKDRFSAERLKGVDSTLKIQPAKLEDSAVYLCASSAGGRDPYNEQFFGPGTRLTVL.

V usage is TRBV6-4 and J usage is TRBJ1-2; perhaps TRBD1 as D (5 bases). This CDR3 spans 13 amino acids. The V gene lost 6 bases and the J gene lost 11 bases, with 19 bases spanning the gap. Germline V gene sequence: CDR1 MRHNA, CDR2 SNTAGT. The CDR3 sequence: CASRESGLKGYTF. The DNA for the CDR3 is TGTGCCAGCAGAGAATCGGGGCTGAAGGGTTACACCTTC.

This clonotype was observed once. The chain links TRBV5-1 to TRBJ2-5; TRBD1 agrees at 7 bases. CDR1 and CDR2 from the germline V gene are SGHRS and YFSETQ. The CDR3 loop spans 16 amino acids. V lost 1 base, J lost 3 bases, and 9 bases stayed unmatched. CDR3 in amino acids: CASSLPRTTGKETQYF. The CDR3 coding sequence is TGCGCCAGCAGCTTGCCCCGAACGACAGGGAAAGAGACCCAGTACTTC.

This clonotype has just a few counts. The V gene is TRBV12-3 or TRBV12-4, the J gene TRBJ1-2; TRBD1 matches at 7 bases. With V trimmed by 2 bases and J by 8 bases, 5 bases remained unmatched. The CDR3 length is 13 residues. In DNA form, the CDR3 reads TGTGCCAGCAGTTTACCCGACAGGGAAGGCTACACCTTC. Amino acid sequence: CASSLPDREGYTF.

J is TRBJ2-2 and V is TRBV30, with 11 bases that match TRBD2. The CDR3 has 17 amino acids. Germline CDR1 is GTSNPN and CDR2 is SVGIG (reference sequence). V was pared by 0 bases and J by 3 bases, with 6 bases of the junction left unmatched. The CDR3 loop reads CAWSVTSGSSHTGELFF. The CDR3 DNA reads TGTGCCTGGAGTGTAACTAGCGGGAGTTCCCACACCGGGGAGCTGTTTTTT.

The V and J genes are TRBV5-1 and TRBJ2-5, with D perhaps assigned TRBD1 or TRBD2 (5 bases each). The J call may be incorrect, as the DNA end agrees better with TRBJ2-7. The CDR3 sequence is 12 residues long. Germline V gives CDR1 SGHRS, CDR2 YFSETQ. DNA for the CDR3: TGCGCCAGCAGCGAGGGGTGGTACGAGCAGTACTTC. This gives the protein CASSEGWYEQYF.

In DNA form, the CDR3 reads TGTGCCAGCAGCACCCATCCCGGGACAGGGGAACAAGAGACCCAGTACTTC. Its protein product is CASSTHPGTGEQETQYF. The V call is TRBV3-1, the J call TRBJ2-5, with 10 positions matching TRBD1. This CDR3 is built from 17 residues. Unmatched junction bases numbered 11, after V lost 5 bases and J lost 2 bases. In germline, CDR1 is LGHDT, CDR2 YNNKEL (reference sequence).

The chain has TRBV11-2 and TRBJ1-4; TRBD1 agrees at 8 bases. After removal of 4 bases from V and 8 bases from J, the junction contained 6 bases not matched to a gene. The CDR3 loop spans 14 amino acids. In germline, CDR1 is SGHAT, CDR2 FQNNGV. CDR3 DNA sequence: TGTGCCAGCAGCTCCGGACAGGGAAGAGAAAAACTGTTTTTT. Translated, it gives CASSSGQGREKLFF.

This clonotype was recorded a few times. The CDR3 DNA reads as TGTGCCATCAGTGAGTCGGGGCAGGGTGGACAACAAGAGACCCAGTACTTC. Protein: CAISESGQGGQQETQYF. The chain is built from TRBV10-3 and TRBJ2-5; D possibly corresponds to TRBD1 (5 bases). The germline V and J ends were trimmed by 0 bases and 2 bases, with 16 bases remaining between them. The CDR3 covers 17 residues. Germline-derived CDR1 and CDR2 are ENHRY and SYGVKD.

This chain links TRBV21-1 with TRBJ2-7; the table's D call TRBD1 went unverified against the DNA. The J call may be faulty, since TRBJ2-4 better matches the DNA end. TRBV21-1 is shown as a pseudogene. The CDR3 runs 15 residues. CDR3 residues: CASSTPGTKKNIQYF. CDR3 sequence (DNA): TGTGCCAGCAGCACTCCCGGGACAAAGAAAAACATTCAGTACTTC.

This clonotype was recorded a few times. The chain carries TRBV11-2 and TRBJ2-1, with 14 bases identical to TRBD2. Germline V CDR1 and CDR2: SGHAT, FQNNGV. The V segment lost 3 bases and the J segment 9 bases; nucleotides outside the gene matches: 1. The CDR3 is 14 amino acids. CDR3 region: CASSLTSGRAEQFF. The CDR3 nucleotides are TGTGCCAGCAGCTTGACTAGCGGGAGGGCTGAGCAGTTCTTC. The full variable domain, in which reference TRBV11-2 and TRBJ2-1 provide the parts outside the CDR3, is EAGVAQSPRYKIIEKRQSVAFWCNPISGHATLYWYQQILGQGPKLLIQFQNNGVVDDSQLPKDRFSAERLKGVDSTLKIQPAKLEDSAVYLCASSLTSGRAEQFFGPGTRLTVL.

J is TRBJ1-5 and V is TRBV6-5, with TRBD1 identical over 9 bases. J gave up 4 bases and V 0 bases, and 10 bases lay outside the gene matches. The germline gives CDR1 MNHEY, CDR2 SVGAGI. The CDR3 extends over 18 amino acids. The CDR3 is CASSYSPAGQGINQPQHF. The DNA for the CDR3 is TGTGCCAGCAGTTACTCTCCGGCGGGACAGGGAATTAATCAGCCCCAGCATTTT.

The gene calls are TRBV10-1 and TRBJ2-5, with 9 bases lining up with TRBD1. Germline V lookup: CDR1 WNHNN, CDR2 SYGVQD (reference sequence). This CDR3 region has 14 residues. J was trimmed by 5 bases and V by 7 bases; bases with no gene match: 8. The CDR3 DNA is TGCGCCAGCATCATACAGGGGGCGCGGGAGACCCAGTACTTC. This gives the protein CASIIQGARETQYF.

The rearrangement links TRBV10-3 to TRBJ1-6; 9 nucleotides match TRBD1. V trimming: 3 bases; J trimming: 7 bases; junction bases outside the gene matches: 1. Germline assignment: CDR1 ENHRY and CDR2 SYGVKD. The CDR3 runs 14 residues. CDR3 nucleotides: TGTGCCATCAGTGAAGGGACAGGGAATTCACCCCTCCACTTT. It codes for CAISEGTGNSPLHF.

V and J are TRBV5-1 and TRBJ1-2; D gene uncertain. V was pared by 0 bases and J by 10 bases, with 13 bases between. The CDR3 loop spans 13 amino acids. In germline, CDR1 is SGHRS, CDR2 YFSETQ. The CDR3 protein is CASSLDFSPSYTF. In DNA form, the CDR3 reads TGCGCCAGCAGCTTGGACTTCAGCCCCTCCTACACCTTC.